The 19 T cell receptor beta chains presented below share a single source sample, sequenced in a study of cytomegalovirus exposure and HLA in healthy donors. The PCR was carried out with 60 Vbeta primers and 13 Jbeta primers. Here immunoSEQ multiplex PCR was the method, and the copy in TCRdb shows in-frame clones only, minus some. The repertoire table contains tens of thousands of clones. Sequenced: PBMCs. These receptors came from a male donor in good health and CMV-seropositive.

This chain joins TRBV7-3 and TRBJ2-2, with D possibly TRBD1 on 5 matching bases. Trimming removed 11 bases at V and 1 base at J, with 11 bases between. The CDR3 runs to 13 residues. From germline, CDR1 is SGHTA and CDR2 FQGTGA. CDR3 nucleotide sequence: TGTGCCTCCTCGGACAAGAACACCGGGGAGCTGTTTTTT. Translated, it gives CASSDKNTGELFF.

This rearrangement joins TRBV4-2 to TRBJ2-1, with unresolved D. Germline V gene lookup returns CDR1 LGHNA and CDR2 YNFKEQ. The CDR3 extends over 12 amino acids. Trimming removed 1 base from V and 8 bases from J, with 6 bases in between. CDR3: CASSQGAYEQFF. DNA for the CDR3: TGTGCCAGCAGCCAAGGGGCCTATGAGCAGTTCTTC.

The chain has TRBV29-1 and TRBJ2-1; a possible D gene is TRBD1 (6 bases). V was cut by 8 bases and J by 8 bases, with 28 bases left in between. This CDR3 contains 16 residues. Germline V gene data show CDR1 as SQVTM and CDR2 as ANQGSEA. In DNA form, the CDR3 reads TGCAGCACCTCAGGGGTTGCAGGGTCTGGGATAGATGAGCAGTTCTTC. Its protein product is CSTSGVAGSGIDEQFF.

V usage is TRBV11-2 and J usage is TRBJ1-5; weak D call: TRBD1 (5 bases). The CDR3 contains 15 residues. V was trimmed by 0 bases and J by 6 bases, leaving 12 bases between them. Germline CDR1 is SGHAT and CDR2 is FQNNGV. CDR3 in DNA: TGTGCCAGCAGCTTAGATCAGGGATCCACTCAGCCCCAGCATTTT. It translates to CASSLDQGSTQPQHF.

The rearrangement joins TRBV5-1 to TRBJ1-6; 8 bases agree with TRBD1. Germline assignment: CDR1 SGHRS and CDR2 YFSETQ. CDR3 length equals 16 residues. J was trimmed by 8 bases and V by 3 bases; bases with no gene match: 10. The CDR3 protein is CASSSDYQGADSPLHF. DNA for the CDR3: TGCGCCAGCAGCTCCGATTATCAGGGGGCCGATTCACCCCTCCACTTT. The full variable domain, with the rest looked up from reference TRBV5-1 and TRBJ1-6, is KAGVTQTPRYLIKTRGQQVTLSCSPISGHRSVSWYQQTPGQGLQFLFEYFSETQRNKGNFPGRFSGRQFSNSRSEMNVSTLELGDSALYLCASSSDYQGADSPLHFGNGTRLTVT.

The rearrangement joins TRBV29-1 to TRBJ1-5; D may be TRBD1 (6 bases). This CDR3 is 14 amino acids long. Germline CDR1 is SQVTM and CDR2 is ANQGSEA. Trimming took off 6 bases at V and 5 bases at J, with 17 bases between the two ends. The CDR3 sequence is CSVLITGKDQPQHF. The CDR3 nucleotides are TGCAGCGTCCTAATAACAGGGAAAGATCAGCCCCAGCATTTT.

The chain recombines TRBV4-3 with TRBJ1-1, with D unclear. Trimming removed 4 bases at V and 2 bases at J, with 17 bases between. This CDR3 region has 16 residues. The germline CDR1 and CDR2 sequences are LGHNA and YSLEER. CDR3 protein: CASSLHLGGGNTEAFF. CDR3 nucleotide sequence: TGCGCCAGCAGCCTTCATCTTGGCGGAGGAAACACTGAAGCTTTCTTT.

The rearrangement uses TRBV6-5 and TRBJ2-7, with D possibly TRBD1 on 5 matching bases. Trimming took off 2 bases at V and 4 bases at J, with 12 bases between the two ends. The CDR3 contains 14 residues. Germline V gene sequence: CDR1 MNHEY, CDR2 SVGAGI. The CDR3 here is CASSYVAGPYEQYF. The CDR3, as DNA: TGTGCCAGCAGTTACGTGGCAGGGCCATACGAGCAGTACTTC.

This chain uses TRBV5-1 with TRBJ1-4; D unresolved. Trimming shortened V by 5 bases and J by 8 bases, and 13 bases separated the two germline ends. Germline-derived CDR1 and CDR2 are SGHRS and YFSETQ. This CDR3 has 13 amino acids. The CDR3 here is CASREGINEKLFF. As DNA, the CDR3 is TGCGCCAGCAGAGAGGGAATCAACGAAAAACTGTTTTTT.

V and J are TRBV6-1 and TRBJ2-7; 9 bases match TRBD2. Germline CDR1 MNHNS, CDR2 SASEGT. The CDR3 sequence is 15 residues long. The junction had 5 bases not matched to a gene; V was cut back by 1 base and J by 4 bases. CDR3 coding DNA: TGTGCCAGCAGTGAAGGCGGGGGGGCCCCATACGAGCAGTACTTC. Protein sequence: CASSEGGGAPYEQYF.

V gene TRBV5-1 combines with J gene TRBJ2-7; tentatively, D is TRBD2 (5 bases). Trimming pared 7 bases from V and 4 bases from J, leaving 12 bases between. Germline V lookup: CDR1 SGHRS, CDR2 YFSETQ. CDR3 length equals 12 residues. The CDR3 reads CASGQDFYEQYF. The CDR3 DNA reads as TGCGCCAGCGGCCAGGACTTTTACGAGCAGTACTTC.

The chain carries TRBV5-1 and TRBJ1-2, with 7 bases fitting TRBD1. The CDR3 runs to 14 residues. J was trimmed by 5 bases and V by 1 base; bases with no gene match: 5. The germline V gene has CDR1 SGHRS and CDR2 YFSETQ. The CDR3 DNA reads as TGCGCCAGCAGCTTGACCGGACAGGATTATGGCTACACCTTC. Translation: CASSLTGQDYGYTF. Drawing the rest from reference TRBV5-1 and TRBJ1-2, the complete variable domain is KAGVTQTPRYLIKTRGQQVTLSCSPISGHRSVSWYQQTPGQGLQFLFEYFSETQRNKGNFPGRFSGRQFSNSRSEMNVSTLELGDSALYLCASSLTGQDYGYTFGSGTRLTVV.

V gene TRBV28 combines with J gene TRBJ1-1, with 7 positions matching TRBD1. V gave up 8 bases and J gave up 0 bases; unmatched junction bases: 0. Germline V gene lookup returns CDR1 MDHEN and CDR2 SYDVKM. This CDR3 is 12 amino acids long. The CDR3 sequence: CASDRVNTEAFF. Here the CDR3 DNA reads TGTGCCAGCGACAGGGTGAACACTGAAGCTTTCTTT.

Considering frequency, this clone is medium-sized (0.01 to 0.1%). This sequence joins TRBV6-4 and TRBJ2-6, with a weak D call TRBD1 (5 bases). Trimming took 2 bases from V and 1 from J, leaving 15 bases between them. The CDR3 runs 18 residues. Per germline, CDR1 MRHNA and CDR2 SNTAGT. In DNA, the CDR3 is TGTGCCAGCAGTGACGGGGCATCAGGGCTATCTGGGGCCAACGTCCTGACTTTC. This encodes CASSDGASGLSGANVLTF.

This sequence joins TRBV7-6 and TRBJ2-6; TRBD1 matches at 10 bases. Germline lookup yields CDR1 SGHVS and CDR2 FNYEAQ. V shed 3 bases and J 3 bases; nucleotides not matched to a gene: 8. The CDR3 has 18 residues. The CDR3 protein is CASSFVAGQGYGANVLTF. In DNA form, the CDR3 reads TGTGCCAGCAGCTTCGTAGCGGGACAGGGGTATGGGGCCAACGTCCTGACTTTC.

V is TRBV6-6 and J is TRBJ1-6; TRBD1 agrees at 9 bases. The length of the CDR3 is 16 residues. V was pared by 6 bases and J by 5 bases, with 8 bases of the junction left unmatched. Germline V gene sequence: CDR1 MNHNY, CDR2 SVGAGI (reference sequence). For the CDR3, the DNA is TGTGCCAGCAGCAAAGGGACAGGGCAGCATAATTCACCCCTCCACTTT. Its protein is CASSKGTGQHNSPLHF.

The V and J genes are TRBV27 and TRBJ1-1; D remains ambiguous. Trimming removed 0 bases from V and 3 bases from J, with 5 bases in between. The CDR3 has 13 amino acids. CDR1 is MNHEY and CDR2 is SMNVEV in the germline V gene (reference sequence). CDR3 residues: CASSLSPDTEAFF. Written as DNA, the CDR3 is TGTGCCAGCAGTTTATCGCCGGACACTGAAGCTTTCTTT.

The rearrangement links TRBV11-2 to TRBJ1-2; D possibly corresponds to TRBD1 (6 bases). Germline V gene data show CDR1 as SGHAT and CDR2 as FQNNGV. V shed 5 bases and J shed 2 bases, with 15 bases lying between them. The CDR3 runs 15 residues. CDR3 sequence reads: CASSRWGGPNYGYTF. The CDR3 nucleotides are TGTGCCAGCAGCCGGTGGGGGGGCCCCAACTATGGCTACACCTTC.

V and J are TRBV4-1 and TRBJ1-4; a possible D gene is TRBD1 (6 bases). The germline gives CDR1 MGHRA, CDR2 YSYEKL. The CDR3 is made up of 16 amino acids. The V and J ends lost 0 bases and 8 bases respectively, with 16 bases between them. The CDR3 DNA reads as TGCGCCAGCAGCCAAGATAGGGGGGAGGGTCGGGAAAAACTGTTTTTT. It encodes CASSQDRGEGREKLFF.